The T cell receptor (beta chain) described here comes from a study of PD-1 blockade in classical Hodgkin lymphoma. Losses at the gene ends were 2 bases for V and 6 bases for J; bases not matched to a gene: 9. This CDR3 region has 16 residues. Germline CDR1 MNHEY, CDR2 SVGAGI. The table came from immunoSEQ multiplex PCR; TCRdb's copy has only in-frame clones and leaves some out. The table includes around 45,000 clones, around nine tenths detected once. Autologous stem cell transplantation was followed by relapse in every patient, and brentuximab vedotin exposure varied. The clonotype was recovered from a human donor with classical Hodgkin lymphoma. Material: peripheral blood mononuclear cells (PBMCs), obtained at baseline. V gene TRBV6-5 combines with J gene TRBJ2-3, with 9 bases that match TRBD2. The CDR3 protein is CASSYGRRGGLDTQYF. CDR3 nucleotides: TGTGCCAGCAGTTACGGGAGGCGGGGGGGCCTCGATACGCAGTATTTT.